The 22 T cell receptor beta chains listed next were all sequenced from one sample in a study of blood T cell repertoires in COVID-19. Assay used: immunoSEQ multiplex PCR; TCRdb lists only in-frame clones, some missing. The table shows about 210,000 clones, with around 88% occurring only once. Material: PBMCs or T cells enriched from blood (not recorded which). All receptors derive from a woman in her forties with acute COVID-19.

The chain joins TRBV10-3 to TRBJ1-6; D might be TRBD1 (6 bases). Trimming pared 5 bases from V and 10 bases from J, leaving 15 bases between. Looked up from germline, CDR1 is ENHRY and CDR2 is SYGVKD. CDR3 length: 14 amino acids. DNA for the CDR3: TGTGCCATCAGTAAACAGGGAGTCGACTCACCCCTCCACTTT. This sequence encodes CAISKQGVDSPLHF.

CDR3 residues: CASSVGPGGLFNSPLHF. CDR3 nucleotides: TGTGCCAGCAGCGTAGGTCCGGGAGGGCTTTTTAATTCACCCCTCCACTTT. V is TRBV9 and J is TRBJ1-6; D gene uncertain. The V end lost 0 bases, the J end lost 6 bases, and 16 bases lay between the germline ends. This CDR3 is built from 17 residues. Germline V gene lookup returns CDR1 SGDLS and CDR2 YYNGEE.

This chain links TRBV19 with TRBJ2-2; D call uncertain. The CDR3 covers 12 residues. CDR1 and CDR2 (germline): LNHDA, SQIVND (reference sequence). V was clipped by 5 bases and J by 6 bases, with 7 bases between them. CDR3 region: CASSPRAGELFF. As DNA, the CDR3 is TGTGCCAGTAGTCCACGGGCCGGGGAGCTGTTTTTT.

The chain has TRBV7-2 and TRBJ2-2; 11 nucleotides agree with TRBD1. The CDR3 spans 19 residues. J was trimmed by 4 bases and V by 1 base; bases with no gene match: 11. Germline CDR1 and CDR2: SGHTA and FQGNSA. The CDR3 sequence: CASSLEEDRGLRVTGELFF. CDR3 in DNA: TGTGCCAGCAGCTTAGAGGAGGACAGGGGGCTAAGAGTCACCGGGGAGCTGTTTTTT.

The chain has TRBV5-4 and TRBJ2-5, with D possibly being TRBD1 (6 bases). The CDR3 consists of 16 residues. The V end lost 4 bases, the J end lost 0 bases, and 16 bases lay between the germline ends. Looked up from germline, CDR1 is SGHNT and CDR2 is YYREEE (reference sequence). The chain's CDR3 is CASSQGPQQYQETQYF. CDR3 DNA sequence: TGTGCCAGCAGCCAGGGGCCACAGCAGTACCAAGAGACCCAGTACTTC.

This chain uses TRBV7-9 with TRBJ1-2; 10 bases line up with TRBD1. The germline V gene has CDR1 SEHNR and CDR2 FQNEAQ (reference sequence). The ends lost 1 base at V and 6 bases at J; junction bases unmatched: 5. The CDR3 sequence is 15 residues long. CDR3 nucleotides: TGTGCCAGCAGCTTAGTGGGGACAGGGGTTGATGGCTACACCTTC. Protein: CASSLVGTGVDGYTF.

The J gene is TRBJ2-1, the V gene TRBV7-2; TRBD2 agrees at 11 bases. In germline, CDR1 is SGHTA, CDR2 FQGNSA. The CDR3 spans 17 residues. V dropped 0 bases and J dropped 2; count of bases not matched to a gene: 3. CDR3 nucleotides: TGTGCCAGCAGCTTAGCCCCACTAGCGGGGGCCTACAATGAGCAGTTCTTC. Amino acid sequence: CASSLAPLAGAYNEQFF.

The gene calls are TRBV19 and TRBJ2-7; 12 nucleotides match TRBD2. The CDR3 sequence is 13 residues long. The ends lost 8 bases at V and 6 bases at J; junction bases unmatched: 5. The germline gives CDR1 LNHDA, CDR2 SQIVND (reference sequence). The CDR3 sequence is CASPGLAGTEQYV. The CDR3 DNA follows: TGTGCCAGTCCTGGACTAGCGGGAACCGAGCAGTACGTC.

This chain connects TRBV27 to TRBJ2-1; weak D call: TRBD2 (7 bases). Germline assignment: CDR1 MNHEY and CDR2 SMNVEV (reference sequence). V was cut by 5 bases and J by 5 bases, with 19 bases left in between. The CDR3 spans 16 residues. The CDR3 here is CASSPYGGAGHNEQFF. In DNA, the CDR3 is TGTGCCAGCAGTCCCTATGGGGGGGCCGGCCACAATGAGCAGTTCTTC.

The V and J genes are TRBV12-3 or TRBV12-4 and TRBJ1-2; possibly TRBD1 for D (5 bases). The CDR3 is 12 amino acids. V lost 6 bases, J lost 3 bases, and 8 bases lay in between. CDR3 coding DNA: TGTGCCAGCAGACTGACAGACTATGGCTACACCTTC. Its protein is CASRLTDYGYTF.

The CDR3: CAWSVIGGGNTIYF. CDR3 nucleotides: TGTGCCTGGAGTGTAATCGGGGGTGGAAACACCATATATTTT. The chain links TRBV30 to TRBJ1-3, with TRBD1 as a possible D gene (5 bases). V dropped 0 bases and J dropped 3 bases, with 9 bases sitting between them. The CDR3 contains 14 residues. Germline CDR1 GTSNPN, CDR2 SVGIG (reference sequence). Drawing the rest from reference TRBV30 and TRBJ1-3, the complete variable domain is SQTIHQWPATLVQPVGSPLSLECTVEGTSNPNLYWYRQAAGRGLQLLFYSVGIGQISSEVPQNLSASRPQDRQFILSSKKLLLSDSGFYLCAWSVIGGGNTIYFGEGSWLTVV.

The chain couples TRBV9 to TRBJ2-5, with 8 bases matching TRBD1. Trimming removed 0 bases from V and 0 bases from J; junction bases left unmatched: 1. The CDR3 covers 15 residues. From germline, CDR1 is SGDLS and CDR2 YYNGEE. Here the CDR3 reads CASSVGQGYQETQYF. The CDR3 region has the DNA TGTGCCAGCAGCGTAGGACAGGGGTACCAAGAGACCCAGTACTTC.

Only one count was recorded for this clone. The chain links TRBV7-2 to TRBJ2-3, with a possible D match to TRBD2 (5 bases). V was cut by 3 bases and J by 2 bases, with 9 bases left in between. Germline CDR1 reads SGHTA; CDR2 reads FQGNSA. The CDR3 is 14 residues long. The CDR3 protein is CASSFGAVTDTQYF. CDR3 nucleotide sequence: TGTGCCAGCAGCTTCGGAGCGGTCACAGATACGCAGTATTTT.

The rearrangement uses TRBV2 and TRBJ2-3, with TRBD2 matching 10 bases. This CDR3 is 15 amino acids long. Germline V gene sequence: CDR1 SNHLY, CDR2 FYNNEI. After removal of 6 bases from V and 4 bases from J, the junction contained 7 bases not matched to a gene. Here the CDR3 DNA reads TGTGCCAGCAGGGGAGCGGGAGGGCCTTCAGATACGCAGTATTTT. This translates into CASRGAGGPSDTQYF.

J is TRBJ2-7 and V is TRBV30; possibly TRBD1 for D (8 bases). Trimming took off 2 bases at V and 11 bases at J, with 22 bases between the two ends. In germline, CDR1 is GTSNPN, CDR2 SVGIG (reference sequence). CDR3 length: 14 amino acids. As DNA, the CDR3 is TGTGCCTGGAGTCCCACAGGGGGGGCTACCGTGAAGTACTTC. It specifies CAWSPTGGATVKYF. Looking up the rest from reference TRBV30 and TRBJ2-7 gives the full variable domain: SQTIHQWPATLVQPVGSPLSLECTVEGTSNPNLYWYRQAAGRGLQLLFYSVGIGQISSEVPQNLSASRPQDRQFILSSKKLLLSDSGFYLCAWSPTGGATVKYFGPGTRLTVT.

The CDR3 bases are TGTGCCAGCAGCTTAGCGCCTCTGGGCAGGGGAGGGACCGGGGAGCTGTTTTTT. This gives the protein CASSLAPLGRGGTGELFF. V is TRBV7-9 and J is TRBJ2-2, with a possible D match to TRBD2 (7 bases). CDR3 length: 18 amino acids. The V and J ends lost 0 bases and 5 bases respectively, with 19 bases between them. The V gene's germline CDR1 is SEHNR and CDR2 FQNEAQ (reference sequence).

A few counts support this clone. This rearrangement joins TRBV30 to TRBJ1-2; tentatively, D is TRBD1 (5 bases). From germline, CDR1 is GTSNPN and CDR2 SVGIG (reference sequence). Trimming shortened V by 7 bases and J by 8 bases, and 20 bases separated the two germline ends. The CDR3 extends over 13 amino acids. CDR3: CASSPGGDLGYTF. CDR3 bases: TGTGCCTCCTCCCCGGGGGGGGATTTAGGCTACACCTTC.

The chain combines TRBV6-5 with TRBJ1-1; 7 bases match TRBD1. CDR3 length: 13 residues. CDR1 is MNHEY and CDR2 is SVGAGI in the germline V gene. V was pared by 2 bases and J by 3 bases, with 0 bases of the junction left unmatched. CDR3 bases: TGTGCCAGCAGTTACGGACAGGACACTGAAGCTTTCTTT. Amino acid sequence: CASSYGQDTEAFF.

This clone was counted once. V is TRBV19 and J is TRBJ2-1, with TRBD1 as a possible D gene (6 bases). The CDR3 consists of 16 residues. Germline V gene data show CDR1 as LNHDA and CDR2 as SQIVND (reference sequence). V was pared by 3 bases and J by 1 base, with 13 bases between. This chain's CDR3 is CASSMRGGWSYNEQFF. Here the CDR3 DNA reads TGTGCCAGTAGTATGCGTGGGGGCTGGTCCTACAATGAGCAGTTCTTC. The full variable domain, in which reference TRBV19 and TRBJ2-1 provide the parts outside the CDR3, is DGGITQSPKYLFRKEGQNVTLSCEQNLNHDAMYWYRQDPGQGLRLIYYSQIVNDFQKGDIAEGYSVSREKKESFPLTVTSAQKNPTAFYLCASSMRGGWSYNEQFFGPGTRLTVL.

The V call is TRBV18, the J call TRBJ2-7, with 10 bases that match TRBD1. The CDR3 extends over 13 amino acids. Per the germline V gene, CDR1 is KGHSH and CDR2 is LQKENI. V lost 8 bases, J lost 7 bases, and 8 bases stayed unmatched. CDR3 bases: TGTGCCAGCCCAGACAGGGGGCGAAAAGAGCAGTACGTC. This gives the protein CASPDRGRKEQYV.

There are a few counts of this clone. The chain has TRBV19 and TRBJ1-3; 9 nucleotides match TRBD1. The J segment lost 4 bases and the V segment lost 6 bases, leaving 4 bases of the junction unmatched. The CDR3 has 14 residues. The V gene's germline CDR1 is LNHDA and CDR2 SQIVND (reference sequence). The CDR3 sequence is CASRDRGPGNTIYF. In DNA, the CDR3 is TGTGCCAGTAGGGACAGGGGTCCCGGAAACACCATATATTTT.

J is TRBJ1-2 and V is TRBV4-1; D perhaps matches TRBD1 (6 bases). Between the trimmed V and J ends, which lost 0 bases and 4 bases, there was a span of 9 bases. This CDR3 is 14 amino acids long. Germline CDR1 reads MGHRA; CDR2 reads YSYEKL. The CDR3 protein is CASSQEGRGYGYTF. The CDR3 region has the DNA TGCGCCAGCAGCCAAGAGGGCAGGGGCTATGGCTACACCTTC.